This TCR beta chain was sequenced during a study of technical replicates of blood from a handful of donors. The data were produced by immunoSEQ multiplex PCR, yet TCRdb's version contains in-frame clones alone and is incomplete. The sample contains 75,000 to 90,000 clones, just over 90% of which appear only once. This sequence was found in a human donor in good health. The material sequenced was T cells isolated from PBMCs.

CDR3 sequence: CASSGPGGYGYTF. The CDR3 region has the DNA TGTGCCAGCAGCGGGCCGGGGGGGTATGGCTACACCTTC. V and J are TRBV11-2 and TRBJ1-2; tentatively, D is TRBD1 (5 bases). CDR1 SGHAT and CDR2 FQNNGV come from the germline V gene. The CDR3 has 13 residues. Trimming left V 5 bases short and J 5 bases short, with 12 bases between.